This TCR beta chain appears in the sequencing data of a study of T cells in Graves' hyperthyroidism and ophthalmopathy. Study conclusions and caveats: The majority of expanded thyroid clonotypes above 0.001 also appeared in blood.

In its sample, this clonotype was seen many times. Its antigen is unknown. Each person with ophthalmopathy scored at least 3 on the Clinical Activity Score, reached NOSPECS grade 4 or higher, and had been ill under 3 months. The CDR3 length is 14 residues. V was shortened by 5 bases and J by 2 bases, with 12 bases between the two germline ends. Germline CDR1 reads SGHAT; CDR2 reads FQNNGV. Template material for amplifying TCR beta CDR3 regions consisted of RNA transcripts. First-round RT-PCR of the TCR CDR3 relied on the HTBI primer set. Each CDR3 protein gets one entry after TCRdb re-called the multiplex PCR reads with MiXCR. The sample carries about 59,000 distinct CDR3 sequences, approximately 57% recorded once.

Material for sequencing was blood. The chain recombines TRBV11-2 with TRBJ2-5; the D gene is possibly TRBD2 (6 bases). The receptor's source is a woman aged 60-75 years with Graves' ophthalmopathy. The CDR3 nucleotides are TGTGCCAGCAGCGAGGAGGGAGAGCAAGAGACCCAGTACTTC. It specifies CASSEEGEQETQYF.